Listed here are 21 T cell receptor beta chains from one sample, sequenced in a study of blood T cell repertoires in COVID-19. The repertoire was sequenced with immunoSEQ multiplex PCR; TCRdb's copy has only in-frame clones and lacks some. Of roughly 150,000 clones in the sample, around 80% were seen once. Source material: PBMCs or T cells enriched from blood (not recorded which). Every receptor here comes from a man aged 50-59 years who had recovered from COVID-19.

The rearrangement joins TRBV6-2 or TRBV6-3 to TRBJ2-3; 13 nucleotides agree with TRBD2. The CDR3 extends over 16 amino acids. After removal of 5 bases from V and 0 bases from J, the junction contained 2 bases not matched to a gene. Germline lookup yields CDR1 MNHEY and CDR2 SVGEGT. Written as DNA, the CDR3 is TGTGCCAGCAGTCAGGGACTAGCGGGGAGCACAGATACGCAGTATTTT. It specifies CASSQGLAGSTDTQYF.

As regards this clone: The sample carries other DNA sequences with the same CDR3. The chain couples TRBV6-5 to TRBJ1-2; possible D gene TRBD1, 5 bases. Trimming left V 5 bases short and J 1 base short, with 14 bases between. There are 15 residues in the CDR3. Germline V gene lookup returns CDR1 MNHEY and CDR2 SVGAGI. For the CDR3, the DNA is TGTGCCAGCAGTCAGCAGGGTGGTAGTAACTATGGCTACACCTTC. Translation gives CASSQQGGSNYGYTF.

The V and J genes are TRBV7-8 and TRBJ1-5; TRBD1 matches at 7 bases. Trimming at V came to 4 bases and at J to 3 bases, leaving 9 bases not matched to a gene. Germline values: CDR1 SGHVS, CDR2 FQNEAQ. The CDR3 covers 16 residues. CDR3 amino acids: CASSSHRGTVNQPQHF. DNA of the CDR3: TGTGCCAGCAGCTCCCACCGTGGGACAGTCAATCAGCCCCAGCATTTT. The full variable domain, its missing parts supplied by reference TRBV7-8 and TRBJ1-5, is GAGVSQSPRYKVAKRGQDVALRCDPISGHVSLFWYQQALGQGPEFLTYFQNEAQLDKSGLPSDRFFAERPEGSVSTLKIQRTQQEDSAVYLCASSSHRGTVNQPQHFGDGTRLSIL.

V gene TRBV7-8 combines with J gene TRBJ2-1, with 8 bases lining up with TRBD1. V shed 7 bases and J 5 bases; nucleotides not matched to a gene: 19. CDR3 size: 18 residues. CDR1 is SGHVS and CDR2 is FQNEAQ in the germline V gene. CDR3 in amino acids: CASKSLGARDRIHNEQFF. The CDR3 coding sequence is TGTGCCAGCAAGAGCTTGGGGGCCCGGGACAGGATCCACAATGAGCAGTTCTTC.

The chain joins TRBV20-1 to TRBJ2-5; TRBD1 agrees at 7 bases. V shed 4 bases, J shed 2 bases, and the junction held 7 bases outside the gene matches. This CDR3 is built from 14 residues. The germline V gene encodes CDR1 DFQATT and CDR2 SNEGSKA (reference sequence). DNA of the CDR3: TGCAGTGCTAATGAAGGGACAGAACAAGAGACCCAGTACTTC. This translates into CSANEGTEQETQYF.

The V and J genes are TRBV4-1 and TRBJ2-2; 7 nucleotides line up with TRBD2. Germline CDR1 is MGHRA and CDR2 is YSYEKL. CDR3 length: 18 amino acids. Germline trimming cut 0 bases from V and 4 bases from J; bases unmatched to any gene: 11. CDR3 sequence (DNA): TGCGCCAGCAGCCAAGACAGGACTAGTAATCTCGGCACCGGGGAGCTGTTTTTT. This translates into CASSQDRTSNLGTGELFF.

The chain employs TRBV19 and TRBJ2-3; 9 bases match TRBD2. The germline gives CDR1 LNHDA, CDR2 SQIVND (reference sequence). The CDR3 extends over 15 amino acids. With V trimmed by 8 bases and J by 6 bases, 12 bases remained unmatched. CDR3 DNA sequence: TGTGCCAGTGGATTGAATAGCGGGGGTCAGGATACGCAGTATTTT. As protein: CASGLNSGGQDTQYF.

This clone was seen ten or more times. The CDR3 nucleotides read TGTGCCAGCAGTTTATCCCGGCCGCTAGCGGGGGGGCAGAATGAGCAGTTCTTC. Its protein is CASSLSRPLAGGQNEQFF. The chain joins TRBV27 to TRBJ2-1; the match to TRBD2 covers 12 bases. The CDR3 runs to 18 residues. CDR1 is MNHEY and CDR2 is SMNVEV in the germline V gene (reference sequence). V gave up 0 bases and J gave up 7 bases; unmatched junction bases: 10.

V and J are TRBV6-5 and TRBJ2-2; 8 bases are shared with TRBD1. V dropped 0 bases and J dropped 7; count of bases not matched to a gene: 7. This CDR3 spans 16 amino acids. CDR1 and CDR2 (germline): MNHEY, SVGAGI. The CDR3 bases are TGTGCCAGCAGTTACTCGACAGGGGCTCTTGGCGGGGAGCTGTTTTTT. This gives the protein CASSYSTGALGGELFF.

This sequence joins TRBV6-4 and TRBJ2-3, with D possibly TRBD1 on 5 matching bases. CDR3 length equals 15 residues. Trimming stripped 3 bases from V and 0 bases from J, with 10 bases between. CDR1 is MRHNA and CDR2 is SNTAGT in the germline V gene. The CDR3 protein is CASSEQGFSTDTQYF. CDR3 bases: TGTGCCAGCAGTGAGCAGGGCTTTAGCACAGATACGCAGTATTTT.

J is TRBJ2-5 and V is TRBV18, with 9 nucleotides matching TRBD1. Germline V gene data show CDR1 as KGHSH and CDR2 as LQKENI. The CDR3 loop spans 13 amino acids. After removal of 6 bases from V and 5 bases from J, the junction contained 4 bases not matched to a gene. CDR3 bases: TGTGCCAGCTCGCCGGGACAGGGTGAGACCCAGTACTTC. Its protein product is CASSPGQGETQYF.

J is TRBJ2-1 and V is TRBV5-8; TRBD1 matches 10 bases. This CDR3 is 15 amino acids long. Trimming cost V 0 bases and J 7 bases; bases outside gene matches: 4. Germline V gene data show CDR1 as SGHTS and CDR2 as YDEGEE. The CDR3 nucleotides are TGTGCCAGCAGCTTGGGACAGGGGGCGCGTAATGAGCAGTTCTTC. It yields the protein CASSLGQGARNEQFF.

The chain recombines TRBV7-9 with TRBJ2-5; 13 positions match TRBD2. The germline V gene has CDR1 SEHNR and CDR2 FQNEAQ (reference sequence). CDR3 length: 16 amino acids. With V trimmed by 5 bases and J by 5 bases, 8 bases remained unmatched. CDR3 sequence reads: CASSLFGTSGEETQYF. In DNA, the CDR3 is TGTGCCAGCAGCCTCTTCGGGACTAGCGGGGAGGAGACCCAGTACTTC.

The chain employs TRBV5-1 and TRBJ2-7, with 14 bases lining up with TRBD2. The germline gives CDR1 SGHRS, CDR2 YFSETQ. V lost 4 bases, J lost 2 bases, and 8 bases stayed unmatched. CDR3 size: 17 residues. The CDR3 reads CASSRGTSGGPTYEQYF. The CDR3 nucleotides read TGCGCCAGCAGCCGAGGGACTAGCGGGGGCCCCACCTACGAGCAGTACTTC.

The chain combines TRBV5-1 with TRBJ1-1; 7 bases fit TRBD1. This CDR3 spans 14 amino acids. V dropped 0 bases and J dropped 4; count of bases not matched to a gene: 3. The germline V gene encodes CDR1 SGHRS and CDR2 YFSETQ. Here the CDR3 DNA reads TGCGCCAGCAGCTTGGCGTCAGGGGGCACTGAAGCTTTCTTT. It translates to CASSLASGGTEAFF.

The CDR3 region is CASSQDSGGGAGYGYTF. Written as DNA, the CDR3 is TGTGCCAGCAGCCAAGATTCCGGGGGGGGCGCAGGCTATGGCTACACCTTC. The chain recombines TRBV4-2 with TRBJ1-2; TRBD1 might be the D (6 bases). The CDR3 sequence is 17 residues long. CDR1 LGHNA and CDR2 YNFKEQ come from the germline V gene. Trimming stripped 0 bases from V and 4 bases from J, with 18 bases between.

This clone has just one count. The V and J genes are TRBV12-5 and TRBJ2-5; 8 bases are a match to TRBD2. Germline trimming cut 2 bases from V and 0 bases from J; bases unmatched to any gene: 11. Germline CDR1 LGHNT, CDR2 FRNRAP. This CDR3 spans 18 amino acids. This CDR3 is CASGLYRASGGHQETQYF. CDR3 nucleotides: TGTGCTAGTGGTTTGTACAGGGCCAGCGGGGGACACCAAGAGACCCAGTACTTC.

J is TRBJ2-1 and V is TRBV9; TRBD1 agrees at 11 bases. Germline V gene lookup returns CDR1 SGDLS and CDR2 YYNGEE. J gave up 3 bases and V 3 bases, and 5 bases lay outside the gene matches. The CDR3 is 16 residues long. CDR3 sequence: CASSALGQGVYNEQFF. The DNA for the CDR3 is TGTGCCAGCAGCGCCCTGGGACAGGGGGTCTACAATGAGCAGTTCTTC.

A single count supports this clone. This chain links TRBV18 with TRBJ1-2; 7 bases fit TRBD1. CDR1 and CDR2 from the germline V gene are KGHSH and LQKENI. V trimming: 3 bases; J trimming: 7 bases; junction bases outside the gene matches: 2. This CDR3 contains 12 residues. In DNA, the CDR3 is TGTGCCAGCTCACCGACAGGGCCTGGCTACACCTTC. Translation gives CASSPTGPGYTF. Full variable domain (missing parts from reference TRBV18 and TRBJ1-2): NAGVMQNPRHLVRRRGQEARLRCSPMKGHSHVYWYRQLPEEGLKFMVYLQKENIIDESGMPKERFSAEFPKEGPSILRIQQVVRGDSAAYFCASSPTGPGYTFGSGTRLTVV.

This rearrangement joins TRBV14 to TRBJ1-1; TRBD1 matches at 9 bases. The CDR3 length is 16 residues. After removal of 0 bases from V and 5 bases from J, the junction contained 7 bases not matched to a gene. Germline CDR1 reads SGHDN; CDR2 reads FVKESK. The CDR3 reads CASSQEGTGRRTEAFF. DNA for the CDR3: TGTGCCAGCAGCCAAGAAGGGACAGGGAGGAGGACTGAAGCTTTCTTT.

This chain connects TRBV7-8 to TRBJ2-7; D is possibly TRBD2 (6 bases). Germline values: CDR1 SGHVS, CDR2 FQNEAQ. The ends were cut back, 1 base at V and 6 bases at J, with 22 bases in the middle. The CDR3 has 17 amino acids. The CDR3 DNA reads as TGTGCCAGCAGCTTAGTAGGTTACGGGACTGGCGTCCCCGAGCAGTACTTC. Translating it yields CASSLVGYGTGVPEQYF.